The following is a T cell receptor beta chain sequence with its context. Germline V lookup: CDR1 WSHSY, CDR2 SAAADI. This CDR3 has 17 amino acids. V lost 10 bases and J lost 0; bases outside the gene matches: 10. Study processing details: Scientists estimated how many nucleated cells there were by amplifying reference gene primers. Sequencing was performed with immunoSEQ multiplex PCR; in TCRdb, only in-frame clones are kept and a portion is missing. V and J calls and clone size follow that table, whereas D and trimming were derived from the DNA. The repertoire holds some 190,000 clones, with 82% as singletons. The data originate from a study of blood T cell repertoires in COVID-19. Overall study: Specimens from acute and convalescent COVID-19 originated in the United States, Italy and Spain.

V usage is TRBV10-2 and J usage is TRBJ2-6; the match to TRBD1 covers 9 bases. The receptor was isolated from a woman of 80 years or more with active or convalescent COVID-19. The sample taken for sequencing was peripheral blood. Here the CDR3 reads CATTGTGRVSGANVLTF. The DNA for the CDR3 is TGCGCCACCACAGGGACAGGGCGAGTCTCTGGGGCCAACGTCCTGACTTTC.